The 3 T cell receptor beta chains reported below all come from one sample, sequenced in a study of blood T cell repertoires in COVID-19. Some clones are missing from TCRdb's copy, which holds only in-frame ones; the method was immunoSEQ multiplex PCR. The sample includes around 250,000 clones, around 90% of them seen just once. The sequenced material came from PBMCs or T cells enriched from blood (not recorded which). The receptors stem from a man aged 50-59 years who had been exposed to COVID-19.

This chain joins TRBV7-2 and TRBJ1-5; D not certain. V was pared by 8 bases and J by 0 bases, with 14 bases between. There are 15 residues in the CDR3. Germline V gene data show CDR1 as SGHTA and CDR2 as FQGNSA. This chain's CDR3 is CASSEGSYSNQPQHF. CDR3 DNA: TGTGCCAGCTCAGAGGGAAGCTATAGCAATCAGCCCCAGCATTTT. Full variable domain (missing parts from reference TRBV7-2 and TRBJ1-5): GAGVSQSPSNKVTEKGKDVELRCDPISGHTALYWYRQSLGQGLEFLIYFQGNSAPDKSGLPSDRFSAERTGGSVSTLTIQRTQQEDSAVYLCASSEGSYSNQPQHFGDGTRLSIL.

The rearrangement uses TRBV27 and TRBJ1-2; D remains unclear. The CDR3 sequence is 14 residues long. V gave up 5 bases and J gave up 4 bases, with 14 bases separating them. The V gene's germline CDR1 is MNHEY and CDR2 SMNVEV (reference sequence). The CDR3, as DNA: TGTGCCAGCAGTACCGCTGTTGAGAGCTATGGCTACACCTTC. It is translated as CASSTAVESYGYTF.

The chain joins TRBV3-1 (or the pseudogene TRBV3-2) to TRBJ2-7, with 8 bases identical to TRBD2. Germline values: CDR1 LGHDT, CDR2 YNNKEL (reference sequence). V shed 1 base, J shed 0 bases, and the junction held 8 bases outside the gene matches. CDR3 length equals 17 residues. The CDR3 DNA is TGTGCCAGCAGCCAAGTTCTAGGGCGGGGGGCCTCCTACGAGCAGTACTTC. It encodes CASSQVLGRGASYEQYF.